The clone carrying this TCR beta chain was seen many times. Through a sample-barcoded 5' primer and a J-beta primer mix, a second PCR was run for roughly 6 to 11 cycles. Using its own MiXCR run on the 5' RACE reads, TCRdb lists one record per CDR3 protein. The sample contains more than 1,400,000 distinct CDR3 sequences, 42% of which appear only once. The amount of total RNA extracted per sample was at least 6 micrograms. In germline, CDR1 is SGHRS, CDR2 YFSETQ. The length of the CDR3 is 16 residues. The V and J ends lost 0 bases and 0 bases respectively, with 7 bases between them. The sample is drawn from a study of blood T cells in healthy people across ages. In the study overall: The template switching approach captured approximately one barcoded beta molecule for every two T cells.

The chain is built from TRBV5-1 and TRBJ2-6; D not resolved. Sequencing input: blood. This clonotype was obtained from a woman aged 18-30 years in good health. In nucleotides, the CDR3 is TGCGCCAGCAGCTTGGTCGTAGCCTCTGGGGCCAACGTCCTGACTTTC. Translation gives CASSLVVASGANVLTF.